This is a list of T cell receptor beta chains from one sample in a study of CD8 T cells in ankylosing spondylitis. TCRdb re-called the 5' RACE reads with MiXCR, one entry per CDR3 protein. The repertoire holds 800,000 to 900,000 distinct CDR3 sequences, roughly 10% seen once, with 0.45% to 0.6% in the top ten. The sample taken for sequencing was blood, either unsorted or a sorted T cell fraction (not recorded which). The source is a male donor with ankylosing spondylitis. The CDR3 runs from the conserved cysteine through the conserved F or W. D genes are given only for firm matches. Part of the rows lack a size; the others show once, few, many or a class for expanded clones.

clone_size j_call v_call d_call cdr3_nt cdr3_aa
- TRBJ1-3 TRBV20-1 TRBD1 TGCAGTGCTAGGACAGGGGGCTCTTTCTCTGGAAACACCATATATTTT CSARTGGSFSGNTIYF
- TRBJ2-5 TRBV10-1 TRBD1 TGCGCCAGCACCCGTGGGACAGGGGAGACCCAGTACTTC CASTRGTGETQYF
many TRBJ2-7 TRBV7-2 - TGTGCCAGCAGCTTAGCGCCAGGCAGCTACGAGCAGTACTTC CASSLAPGSYEQYF
- TRBJ1-5 TRBV5-5 - TGTGCCAGCAGCTTGGGAAGGGACCCTTATAGCAATCAGCCCCAGCATTTT CASSLGRDPYSNQPQHF
- TRBJ1-1 TRBV7-6 - TGTGCCAGCAGCCGGAGAATCAACCAAGGGGACACTGAAGCTTTCTTT CASSRRINQGDTEAFF
- TRBJ2-7 TRBV7-9 - TGTGCCAGCAGCTCGACAGGCTTGGGCGAGCAGTACTTC CASSSTGLGEQYF
few TRBJ1-2 TRBV28 - TGTGCCAGCAGTTTGACAGAACCCGGGAGCTATGGCTACACCTTC CASSLTEPGSYGYTF
- TRBJ1-2 TRBV4-3 - TGCGCCAGCAGCCAAGTACGAGGGAGTACTAACTATGGCTACACCTTC CASSQVRGSTNYGYTF
- TRBJ2-5 TRBV5-1 - TGCGCCAGCAGCCTGGCTGGACAGCTCGTAGAGACCCAGTACTTC CASSLAGQLVETQYF
- TRBJ1-2 TRBV20-1 - TGCAGTGCCTCAGAGGGGGTTTTTAACTATGGCTACACCTTC CSASEGVFNYGYTF
few TRBJ1-6 TRBV5-1 - TGCGCCAGCAGCTTGGCTCGGGCGGCTTTCGAATCACCCCTCCACTTT CASSLARAAFESPLHF
few TRBJ2-1 TRBV7-2 TRBD2 TGTGCCAGCAGCTTAGGAGGCGGGAGAGCCCCCAGCGAGCAGTTCTTC CASSLGGGRAPSEQFF
- TRBJ2-3 TRBV6-1 - TGTGCCAGCAGCGTGGCGGATAGCACAGATACGCAGTATTTT CASSVADSTDTQYF
many TRBJ2-1 TRBV20-1 TRBD2 TGCAGTGCTTCAAATAGCGGGAACTACAATGAGCAGTTCTTC CSASNSGNYNEQFF
- TRBJ2-1 TRBV20-1 - TGCAGCGTTTTGGAGGGTGGCCCCTACAATGAGCAGTTCTTC CSVLEGGPYNEQFF
- TRBJ2-3 TRBV20-1 TRBD1 TGCAGTGCTAGTTACGGGACAGGGATTGCCACAGATACGCAGTATTTT CSASYGTGIATDTQYF
- TRBJ2-7 TRBV6-1 TRBD1 TGTGCCAGCAGTCCCGACAGGGGGAGATCCTACGAGCAGTACTTC CASSPDRGRSYEQYF
- TRBJ2-7 TRBV7-2 TRBD1 TGTGCCAGCAGCATCCGGGACAGGGGGCAATATGGGCAGTACTTC CASSIRDRGQYGQYF
- TRBJ2-2 TRBV7-2 TRBD2 TGTGCCAGCAGCCGAGCGGGAGGGTTTGATTCCGGGGAGCTGTTTTTT CASSRAGGFDSGELFF
few TRBJ1-1 TRBV20-1 TRBD1 TGCAGTGCTGCAGGGGGCCTCTGGAACACTGAAGCTTTCTTT CSAAGGLWNTEAFF
many TRBJ2-1 TRBV29-1 - TGCAGCGTTCCAATCACTAGAGATGAGCAGTTCTTC CSVPITRDEQFF
once TRBJ2-2 TRBV4-2 TRBD2 TGTGCCAGCACTGAGCGGGAGGGCCGAATCACCGGGGAGCTGTTTTTT CASTEREGRITGELFF
few TRBJ1-2 TRBV5-6 - TGTGCCAGCAATAGGGGGGGGTATGGCTACACCTTC CASNRGGYGYTF
few TRBJ2-3 TRBV6-1 - TGTGCCAGCAGTGAAGCATGGGATACGCAGTATTTT CASSEAWDTQYF
few TRBJ1-5 TRBV20-1 TRBD1 TGCAGTGCTAGAACCCCGGGACAGGGGGACAATCAGCCCCAGCATTTT CSARTPGQGDNQPQHF
many TRBJ2-7 TRBV5-1 - TGCGCCAGCAGCTTTGGAGACACCTTAAGACCCTACGAGCAGTACTTC CASSFGDTLRPYEQYF
few TRBJ2-1 TRBV4-2 TRBD1 TGTGCCAGCAGCCTCGGGGGACAGGACACTTACAATGAGCAGTTCTTC CASSLGGQDTYNEQFF
- TRBJ2-5 TRBV7-2 - TGTGCCAGCAGCCAGCAAATGCAAGTGACGGGGGAGACCCAGTACTTC CASSQQMQVTGETQYF
- TRBJ1-5 TRBV18 - TGTGCCAGCTCACCCTCGGGCCCCGCGAGCAATCAGCCCCAGCATTTT CASSPSGPASNQPQHF
- TRBJ2-2 TRBV7-8 TRBD2 TGTGCCAGCAGCTTAGTCCGACCCGGGGGGGGAGACACCGGGGAGCTGTTTTTT CASSLVRPGGGDTGELFF
- TRBJ1-1 TRBV20-1 - TGCAGTGCTATGCGTGTTTCGAACACTGAAGCTTTCTTT CSAMRVSNTEAFF
few TRBJ2-6 TRBV5-1 - TGCGCCAGCTTGGGAAGCTTAGCTGGGGCCAACGTCCTGACTTTC CASLGSLAGANVLTF
- TRBJ1-4 TRBV5-1 - TGCGCCAGCAGCTTGATGGGTAGGGAAAAACTGTTTTTT CASSLMGREKLFF
many TRBJ1-4 TRBV15 TRBD1 TGTGCCACCAGCTGGGGACAGGGGAGTACTGAAAAACTGTTTTTT CATSWGQGSTEKLFF
few TRBJ1-2 TRBV28 - TGTGCCACCACGTACCTGGGGTTCTATGGCTACACCTTC CATTYLGFYGYTF
few TRBJ1-3 TRBV29-1 - TGCAGCGTTGAGATGAGCTCTGGAAACACCATATATTTT CSVEMSSGNTIYF
many TRBJ2-7 TRBV12-3/TRBV12-4 TRBD1 TGTGCCAGCAGTCCCGGACAGGGGAACGAGCAGTACTTC CASSPGQGNEQYF
few TRBJ2-5 TRBV4-2 TRBD1 TGTGCCAGCAGCGAACAAGGGGGCGGAGAGACCCAGTACTTC CASSEQGGGETQYF
- TRBJ2-7 TRBV6-5 TRBD2 TGTGCCAGCAGTTACTCGAGTCTAGCGGGGAACTACGAGCAGTACTTC CASSYSSLAGNYEQYF
- TRBJ1-2 TRBV20-1 - TGCAGTGCTAGAGGAGGGAAAACCTATGGCTACACCTTC CSARGGKTYGYTF
- TRBJ2-5 TRBV2 - TGTGCCAGCAGTGCGGCTACAGGGAAGCAAGAGACCCAGTACTTC CASSAATGKQETQYF
few TRBJ2-3 TRBV30 TRBD1 TGTGCCTGGAGTGGACAGGGGGCGGGAGATACGCAGTATTTT CAWSGQGAGDTQYF